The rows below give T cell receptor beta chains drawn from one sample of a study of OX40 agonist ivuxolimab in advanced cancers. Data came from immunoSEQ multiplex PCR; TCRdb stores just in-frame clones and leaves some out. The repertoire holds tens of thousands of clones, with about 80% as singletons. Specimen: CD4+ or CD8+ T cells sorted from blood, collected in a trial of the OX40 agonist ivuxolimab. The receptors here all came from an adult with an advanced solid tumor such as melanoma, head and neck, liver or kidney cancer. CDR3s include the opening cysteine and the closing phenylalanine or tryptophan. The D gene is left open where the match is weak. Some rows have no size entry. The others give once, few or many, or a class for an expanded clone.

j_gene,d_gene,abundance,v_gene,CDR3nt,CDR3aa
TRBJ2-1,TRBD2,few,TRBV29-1,TGCAGCGTGAGACTAGCGTACCATGAGCAGTTCTTC,CSVRLAYHEQFF
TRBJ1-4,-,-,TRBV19,TGTGCCAGTAGTAATGGGGATCGTCTGAATGAAAAACTGTTTTTT,CASSNGDRLNEKLFF
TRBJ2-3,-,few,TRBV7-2,TGTGCCAGCAGCTTAGTCTCAGATACGCAGTATTTT,CASSLVSDTQYF
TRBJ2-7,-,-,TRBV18,TGTGCCAGCTCCCCCGGGGGCTCCTACGAGCAGTACTTC,CASSPGGSYEQYF
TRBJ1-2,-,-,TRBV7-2,TGTGCCAGCAGCTTAGAGCAGAGTAACTATGGCTACACCTTC,CASSLEQSNYGYTF
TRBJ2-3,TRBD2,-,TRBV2,TGTGCCAGCAGTTCCGGGACTAGCGGGGGCACAGATACGCAGTATTTT,CASSSGTSGGTDTQYF
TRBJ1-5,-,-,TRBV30,TGTGCCTGGAGTTTAGGAACAGACAGGCCCCAGCATTTT,CAWSLGTDRPQHF
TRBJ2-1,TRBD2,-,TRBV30,TGTGCCTGGAGTGTACTAGCGGGGATCTACAATGAGCAGTTCTTC,CAWSVLAGIYNEQFF
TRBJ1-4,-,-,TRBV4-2,TGTGCCAGCAGCCAGGTGGCTAATGAAAAACTGTTTTTT,CASSQVANEKLFF
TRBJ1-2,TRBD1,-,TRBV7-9,TGTGCCAGCAGCCCACTCAACAGGGGACTAAACTATGGCTACACCTTC,CASSPLNRGLNYGYTF
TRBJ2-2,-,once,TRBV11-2,TGTGCCAGCAGCTTCAGGGGGGTGGACACCGGGGAGCTGTTTTTT,CASSFRGVDTGELFF
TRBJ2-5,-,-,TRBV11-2,TGTGCCAGCAGCTCAACACTTCAAGAGACCCAGTACTTC,CASSSTLQETQYF
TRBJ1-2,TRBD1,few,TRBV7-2,TGTGCCAGCAGCGCAGGGACAGCTTTAAAGGGCTACACCTTC,CASSAGTALKGYTF